This T cell receptor beta chain was sequenced for a study of Graves' ophthalmopathy and Graves' hyperthyroidism (dated by TCRdb to 2016 to 2019). As for the study more broadly: Hyperthyroidism was considered stable if no progression to ophthalmopathy occurred within 18 months of follow-up. The study used TCR beta repertoire signatures to distinguish Graves' ophthalmopathy from Graves' hyperthyroidism and to predict progression to ophthalmopathy. In total, 120 to 150 blood samples were TCR-sequenced: some 43 ophthalmopathy, 75 hyperthyroidism and some 17 hyperthyroidism-to-ophthalmopathy patients. To explore V-J signatures that distinguish ophthalmopathy from hyperthyroidism, a discovery set of 95 to 100 patients was enrolled, made up of over 40 with ophthalmopathy and 57 with stable hyperthyroidism. The independent validation cohort included 18 to 20 hyperthyroidism patients plus 17 patients who later progressed from hyperthyroidism to ophthalmopathy. T-cell repertoires of thyroid tissue and blood were compared in about 6 hyperthyroidism patients. Once sampling was done, hyperthyroidism patients were given methimazole at a starting dose of 30 mg daily, while ophthalmopathy patients were given high-dose intravenous methylprednisolone. Study-level results and caveats: No statistical method was used to set the sample size in advance, and the investigators knew which group each participant was assigned to. Among expanded thyroid clonotypes with frequency above 0.001, most also showed up in blood, which suggests that blood repertoires may reflect the thyroid immune response. In validation, the model predicted ophthalmopathy progression with about 64% sensitivity and 72% to 80% specificity; around twelve predicted patients were CT-confirmed with GO in a median of around 6 months. In cross-validation, the 13-signature model distinguished ophthalmopathy from stable hyperthyroidism with less than 90% sensitivity and approximately 81% specificity, while in the test set the corresponding values were about 80% and 75%.

V lost 4 bases and J lost 6 bases; the stretch between them is 14 bases long. Sequences KGHDR (CDR1) and SFDVKD (CDR2) are obtained from the germline V gene. CDR3 length: 15 amino acids, cysteine to phenylalanine. Only the CDR3 part of the read is kept: 45 bases, read in frame from the first base. This clonotype was seen many times. The specificity of this receptor is unknown. No clone much larger than this one lies a single base away; base qualities are absent. Patients with hyperthyroidism were aged 18 to 65 years, had been newly diagnosed, and had a disease duration of less than 2 months. Anyone with other autoimmune diseases, uncontrolled infections, pregnancy or lactation was excluded from the study. Diagnosis relied on clinical symptoms, serum thyroxine, TRAb, thyroid ultrasound and orbital computed tomography. Trizol reagent was used to extract the total RNA, and its quality was then checked on an Agilent 2100 Bioanalyzer.

For repertoire sequencing, TCR beta CDR3 regions were amplified from RNA transcripts. The first round of RT-PCR was done with HTBI primers and the Qiagen OneStep RT-PCR kit, and was followed by a second round of multiplex PCR, then size selection and purification. Sequencing of the libraries was carried out on an Illumina HiSeq2000 in paired-end mode with 100 bp reads. The published analysis was carried out like this. SOAPnuke was used for read processing, and reads with adapters, uncalled bases, a mean Phred below 15, or no exact constant-primer or identifier match were discarded. COPE v1.2.5 was used to merge high-quality paired reads. Each unique nucleotide sequence was defined as a clonotype, and clonotypes were aligned to IMGT TRB V, D and J references with MiTCR v1.1. Only V-J combinations with frequency above 0.0001 were analysed, covering 99% to 99.2% of repertoires. For each V-J combination, a TCR clonal expansion and chaos score was defined as F50 clonal expansion divided by the chaos observed in the TCRdist matrix. Features were reduced by Welch's t-statistics and random forest to approximately 13 V-J combinations, which fed a naive Bayes classifier. Thyroid-blood repertoire similarity was quantified with the Morisita-Horn index. The raw public reads went through TCRdb reprocessing: fastp at Q25, MiXCR clone calling, in-frame beta chains kept. Rows with a matching CDR3 protein are joined into one entry that keeps the most common DNA and genes. The V and J calls and clone size are TCRdb's, not the authors'. Recorded for this sample are around 1.1 million distinct CDR3 sequences; 36% of them occurred a single time. 11% of the sample is taken by the ten largest.

The sequencing sample was made of peripheral blood or thyroid tissue (not recorded which). The clonotype was recovered from an adult man with Graves' hyperthyroidism. Recombination joined TRBV24-1 with TRBJ2-2; TRBD1 is a possible D gene, resting on 6 matching bases. The CDR3 corresponds to CATSEGAPQAGELFF. The DNA reads as follows: TGTGCCACCAGTGAGGGGGCCCCACAGGCCGGGGAGCTGTTTTTT.